In this sample, the clone carrying this T cell receptor (beta chain) turned up a few times. Its specificity is not known. Any history of autoimmune disease or systemic immunosuppression disqualified patients. CDR3 length equals 15 residues. Germline CDR1 SEHNR, CDR2 FQNEAQ (reference sequence). The V gene end was trimmed by 5 bases and the J gene end by 1 base; junction bases not matched to a gene: 4. This sample was included in a study of OX40 agonist ivuxolimab in advanced cancers. TCRdb's table, derived via immunoSEQ multiplex PCR, lists solely in-frame clones and lacks some. The sample has about 66,000 clones, 91% seen once; the top ten hold about 14%. Study-wide findings and caveats: Expanded clones were, on average, more numerous among CD8+ T cells than CD4+.

This specimen consisted of CD4+ or CD8+ T cells sorted from blood, obtained in a trial of the OX40 agonist ivuxolimab. This chain joins TRBV7-9 and TRBJ2-2; 7 positions match TRBD2. The TCR was taken from an adult with an advanced solid tumor such as melanoma, head and neck, liver or kidney cancer. CDR3 DNA: TGTGCCAGCAGCCCGATAGCGGGGAACACCGGGGAGCTGTTTTTT. Protein: CASSPIAGNTGELFF.